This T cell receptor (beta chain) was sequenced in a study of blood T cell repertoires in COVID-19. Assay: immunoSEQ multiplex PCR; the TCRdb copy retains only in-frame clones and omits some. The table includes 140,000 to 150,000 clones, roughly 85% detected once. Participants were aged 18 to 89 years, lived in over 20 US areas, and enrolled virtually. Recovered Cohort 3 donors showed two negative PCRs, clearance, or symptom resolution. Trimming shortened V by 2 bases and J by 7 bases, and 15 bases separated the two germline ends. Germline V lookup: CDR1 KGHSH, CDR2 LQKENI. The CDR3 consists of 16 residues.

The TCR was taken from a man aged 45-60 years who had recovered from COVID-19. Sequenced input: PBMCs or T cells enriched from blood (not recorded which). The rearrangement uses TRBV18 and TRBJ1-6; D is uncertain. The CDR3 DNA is TGTGCCAGCTCACCAAACGCGGGAGGGCCCAATTCACCCCTCCACTTT. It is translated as CASSPNAGGPNSPLHF.